One and the same sample provided the 28 T cell receptor beta chains below, sequenced in a study of cytomegalovirus exposure and HLA in healthy donors. The study ran its PCR with 60 Vbeta and 13 Jbeta primers. Profiling relied on immunoSEQ multiplex PCR, and the TCRdb table lists in-frame clones only, not all of them. This specimen shows around 100,000 clones; the ten leading clones hold approximately 3.7%. Sequencing was carried out using PBMCs. These TCRs come from a young man in good health and CMV-seronegative.

The CDR3 DNA sequence: TGTGCCAGCAGCTTGGGACGGGGGGGCCTTAGCACAGATACGCAGTATTTT. It yields the protein CASSLGRGGLSTDTQYF. The chain has TRBV5-4 and TRBJ2-3; 8 nucleotides agree with TRBD2. V shed 0 bases, J shed 0 bases, and the junction held 6 bases outside the gene matches. The CDR3 has 17 residues. The germline V gene encodes CDR1 SGHNT and CDR2 YYREEE (reference sequence).

V usage is TRBV4-2 and J usage is TRBJ2-6, with D possibly TRBD1 on 6 matching bases. Trimming took off 5 bases at V and 0 bases at J, with 14 bases between the two ends. The germline V gene encodes CDR1 LGHNA and CDR2 YNFKEQ. The CDR3 is 17 residues long. CDR3 bases: TGTGCCAGCAGCTTTACAGGGCCCGACTCTGGGGCCAACGTCCTGACTTTC. Its translation: CASSFTGPDSGANVLTF.

V usage is TRBV18 and J usage is TRBJ2-2; 8 bases align to TRBD2. Germline values: CDR1 KGHSH, CDR2 LQKENI. The V gene end was trimmed by 6 bases and the J gene end by 5 bases; junction bases not matched to a gene: 11. The CDR3 has 16 amino acids. CDR3 in amino acids: CASSSTGGPRTGELFF. In DNA form, the CDR3 reads TGTGCCAGCTCGTCTACGGGGGGGCCGCGGACCGGGGAGCTGTTTTTT.

This chain joins TRBV18 and TRBJ2-3, with TRBD2 matching 7 bases. J lost 0 bases, V lost 4 bases, and 10 bases had no gene match. The V gene's germline CDR1 is KGHSH and CDR2 LQKENI. The CDR3 loop spans 17 amino acids. CDR3 nucleotide sequence: TGTGCCAGCTCACGAAGAGGCGGGCGGGGGAGCACAGATACGCAGTATTTT. Its protein is CASSRRGGRGSTDTQYF.

The CDR3 DNA follows: TGTGCCAGCAGCACCCGTCAGGGGGCAGAGACCCAGTACTTC. This encodes CASSTRQGAETQYF. This rearrangement joins TRBV11-3 to TRBJ2-5, with TRBD1 matching 8 bases. Trimming at V came to 5 bases and at J to 4 bases, leaving 6 bases not matched to a gene. Per germline, CDR1 SGHNT and CDR2 YENEEA. The CDR3 is made up of 14 amino acids.

The rearrangement joins TRBV9 to TRBJ1-1; D is undetermined. The CDR3 spans 13 residues. CDR1 and CDR2 from the germline V gene are SGDLS and YYNGEE. Trimming stripped 3 bases from V and 4 bases from J, with 10 bases between. This chain's CDR3 is CASSEVARTEAFF. In DNA, the CDR3 is TGTGCCAGCAGCGAGGTAGCACGCACTGAAGCTTTCTTT. The full variable domain, with the rest looked up from reference TRBV9 and TRBJ1-1, is DSGVTQTPKHLITATGQRVTLRCSPRSGDLSVYWYQQSLDQGLQFLIQYYNGEERAKGNILERFSAQQFPDLHSELNLSSLELGDSALYFCASSEVARTEAFFGQGTRLTVV.

The rearrangement joins TRBV7-9 to TRBJ2-5, with D tentatively TRBD1 (5 bases). The CDR3 contains 12 residues. Germline V gene lookup returns CDR1 SEHNR and CDR2 FQNEAQ (reference sequence). V gave up 7 bases and J gave up 11 bases, with 17 bases separating them. CDR3 residues: CASTDQGYEQYF. CDR3 nucleotide sequence: TGTGCCAGCACTGACCAGGGTTATGAGCAGTACTTC. Combining the CDR3 with reference TRBV7-9 and TRBJ2-5 gives the whole variable domain DTGVSQNPRHKITKRGQNVTFRCDPISEHNRLYWYRQTLGQGPEFLTYFQNEAQLEKSRLLSDRFSAERPKGSFSTLEIQRTEQGDSAMYLCASTDQGYEQYFGPGTRLLVL.

The J gene is TRBJ1-3, the V gene TRBV6-5, with unresolved D. The CDR3 contains 15 residues. Germline assignment: CDR1 MNHEY and CDR2 SVGAGI. Trimming pared 0 bases from V and 7 bases from J, leaving 13 bases between. The CDR3 bases are TGTGCCAGCAGTTACTCGCCGACTCAACCTAACACCATATATTTT. It encodes CASSYSPTQPNTIYF.

This chain uses TRBV4-1 with TRBJ1-6; D may be TRBD1 (5 bases). The germline CDR1 and CDR2 sequences are MGHRA and YSYEKL. This CDR3 is 16 amino acids long. The V and J ends lost 3 bases and 1 base respectively, with 10 bases between them. The CDR3 bases are TGCGCCAGCAGCCATGTCAAGGGGTCCTATAATTCACCCCTCCACTTT. Residues: CASSHVKGSYNSPLHF.

This sequence joins TRBV18 and TRBJ1-1, with 9 bases aligning to TRBD1. This CDR3 spans 14 amino acids. Germline V gene lookup returns CDR1 KGHSH and CDR2 LQKENI. The V and J ends lost 3 bases and 1 base, in that order; junction bases with no gene match: 0. The CDR3 DNA sequence: TGTGCCAGCTCACCGGACAGGGGGAACACTGAAGCTTTCTTT. Its translation is CASSPDRGNTEAFF.

About this clone: Other DNA sequences in the same sample also yield this CDR3. The chain combines TRBV5-1 with TRBJ1-1; D is unclear. Deletions cut 0 bases from V and 1 base from J, with 10 bases between. The CDR3 sequence is 15 residues long. Germline V gene lookup returns CDR1 SGHRS and CDR2 YFSETQ. CDR3 bases: TGCGCCAGCAGCTTGGATCCAGTACAGAACACTGAAGCTTTCTTT. Protein product: CASSLDPVQNTEAFF.

The chain links TRBV7-2 to TRBJ2-1; no clear D. Germline V CDR1 and CDR2: SGHTA, FQGNSA. This CDR3 region has 16 residues. V lost 0 bases to trimming and J lost 0 bases, with 9 bases between them. CDR3: CASSLANGFSYNEQFF. The DNA of the CDR3 is TGTGCCAGCAGCTTAGCGAACGGTTTCTCCTACAATGAGCAGTTCTTC. The whole variable domain, remainder taken from reference TRBV7-2 and TRBJ2-1, is GAGVSQSPSNKVTEKGKDVELRCDPISGHTALYWYRQSLGQGLEFLIYFQGNSAPDKSGLPSDRFSAERTGGSVSTLTIQRTQQEDSAVYLCASSLANGFSYNEQFFGPGTRLTVL.

The chain combines TRBV5-1 with TRBJ2-6; no clear D. Germline lookup yields CDR1 SGHRS and CDR2 YFSETQ. CDR3 length: 13 residues. Trimming took off 7 bases at V and 3 bases at J, with 8 bases between the two ends. CDR3 residues: CASGERGANVLTF. The CDR3 DNA reads TGCGCCAGCGGCGAGCGTGGGGCCAACGTCCTGACTTTC.

The J gene is TRBJ2-7, the V gene TRBV6-5; perhaps TRBD1 as D (6 bases). CDR1 is MNHEY and CDR2 is SVGAGI in the germline V gene. This CDR3 has 15 residues. V lost 10 bases to trimming and J lost 0 bases, with 19 bases between them. CDR3 bases: TGTGCCACCGCAAGATGGGGGCCGAGCTCCTACGAGCAGTACTTC. Amino acids: CATARWGPSSYEQYF.

This chain joins TRBV7-3 and TRBJ1-5; 7 bases align to TRBD1. The CDR3 sequence is 15 residues long. V was pared by 2 bases and J by 2 bases, with 3 bases of the junction left unmatched. Germline V gene sequence: CDR1 SGHTA, CDR2 FQGTGA. CDR3 sequence (DNA): TGTGCCAGCAGCTTAGACGGGACAGGCAATCAGCCCCAGCATTTT. Protein: CASSLDGTGNQPQHF.

The chain couples TRBV7-2 to TRBJ2-1; 7 bases are shared with TRBD2. V lost 5 bases, J lost 1 base, and 8 bases stayed unmatched. Germline assignment: CDR1 SGHTA and CDR2 FQGNSA. The CDR3 length is 16 residues. Here the CDR3 DNA reads TGTGCCAGCAGCCTCCTACCGGGGGGTTCCTACAATGAGCAGTTCTTC. It codes for CASSLLPGGSYNEQFF.

The rearrangement joins TRBV19 to TRBJ1-4, with 9 bases that match TRBD1. Trimming removed 1 base from V and 7 bases from J; junction bases left unmatched: 10. The CDR3 extends over 17 amino acids. Germline V lookup: CDR1 LNHDA, CDR2 SQIVND (reference sequence). The CDR3 is CASSIAWGSTGGEKLFF. The CDR3 DNA reads as TGTGCCAGTAGTATAGCGTGGGGATCGACAGGGGGTGAAAAACTGTTTTTT.

The CDR3 nucleotides read TGTGCCAGCAGCCCCGACTTCCCAACTAATGAAAAACTGTTTTTT. Protein sequence: CASSPDFPTNEKLFF. The V call is TRBV6-5, the J call TRBJ1-4; D gene ambiguous. The V end lost 6 bases, the J end lost 0 bases, and 11 bases lay between the germline ends. Germline V CDR1 and CDR2: MNHEY, SVGAGI. This CDR3 is built from 15 residues.

This rearrangement joins TRBV5-4 to TRBJ1-2; possible D gene TRBD1, 5 bases. The germline gives CDR1 SGHNT, CDR2 YYREEE (reference sequence). The CDR3 loop spans 17 amino acids. V was trimmed by 0 bases and J by 0 bases, leaving 15 bases between them. The CDR3 is CASSLVRSGGANYGYTF. CDR3 DNA: TGTGCCAGCAGCTTGGTTCGATCGGGGGGAGCTAACTATGGCTACACCTTC.

This sequence joins TRBV5-4 and TRBJ1-3; D gene unclear. The CDR3 is made up of 17 amino acids. Germline assignment: CDR1 SGHNT and CDR2 YYREEE (reference sequence). The V and J ends lost 0 bases and 0 bases respectively, with 13 bases between them. The CDR3 spells CASSLAGVQYSGNTIYF. The CDR3 DNA reads as TGTGCCAGCAGCTTGGCCGGGGTACAGTACTCTGGAAACACCATATATTTT.

The rearrangement uses TRBV7-2 and TRBJ2-2, with 7 bases lining up with TRBD1. The J segment lost 0 bases and the V segment lost 5 bases, leaving 3 bases of the junction unmatched. Germline V gene lookup returns CDR1 SGHTA and CDR2 FQGNSA. The CDR3 loop spans 15 amino acids. The CDR3 region has the DNA TGTGCCAGCAGCACTACAGGGGCGAACACCGGGGAGCTGTTTTTT. Translation: CASSTTGANTGELFF.

As regards this clone: Other DNA variants within this sample encode the same CDR3. The chain joins TRBV19 to TRBJ1-1; D unresolved. Trimming took 7 bases from V and 10 from J, leaving 19 bases between them. CDR1 is LNHDA and CDR2 is SQIVND in the germline V gene (reference sequence). The CDR3 length is 13 residues. CDR3 DNA sequence: TGTGCCAGTACCACGGCAGAGGGCTGGTCAGCTTTCTTT. It specifies CASTTAEGWSAFF.

The V call is TRBV2, the J call TRBJ2-7, with 8 bases identical to TRBD1. Germline assignment: CDR1 SNHLY and CDR2 FYNNEI. The CDR3 contains 12 residues. The V gene end was trimmed by 7 bases and the J gene end by 2 bases; junction bases not matched to a gene: 1. CDR3: CASKDRAYEQYF. In nucleotides, the CDR3 is TGTGCCAGCAAGGACAGGGCCTACGAGCAGTACTTC.

V gene TRBV10-2 combines with J gene TRBJ1-6; 11 bases agree with TRBD1. This CDR3 spans 14 amino acids. Germline CDR1 is WSHSY and CDR2 is SAAADI. V gave up 4 bases and J gave up 9 bases; unmatched junction bases: 2. The CDR3 DNA sequence: TGCGCCAGCAGTGGCGGGACAGGGGGTTCACCCCTCCACTTT. Translation: CASSGGTGGSPLHF.

The chain has TRBV28 and TRBJ2-7, with D possibly TRBD1 on 5 matching bases. The CDR3 runs 15 residues. The ends were cut back, 7 bases at V and 7 bases at J, with 23 bases in the middle. In germline, CDR1 is MDHEN, CDR2 SYDVKM. CDR3 DNA sequence: TGTGCCAGCACCCAAGGGCGGAAAGGGGCGCTTGAGCAGTACTTC. It specifies CASTQGRKGALEQYF.

The genes are TRBV9 and TRBJ2-5, with a possible D match to TRBD2 (8 bases). This CDR3 has 18 residues. V lost 7 bases to trimming and J lost 2 bases, with 27 bases between them. Germline V gene data show CDR1 as SGDLS and CDR2 as YYNGEE. CDR3 residues: CASSLKGQGGGGQETQYF. Written as DNA, the CDR3 is TGTGCCAGCTCACTCAAAGGGCAAGGGGGCGGGGGGCAAGAGACCCAGTACTTC. The full variable domain, rest sourced from reference TRBV9 and TRBJ2-5, is DSGVTQTPKHLITATGQRVTLRCSPRSGDLSVYWYQQSLDQGLQFLIQYYNGEERAKGNILERFSAQQFPDLHSELNLSSLELGDSALYFCASSLKGQGGGGQETQYFGPGTRLLVL.

The chain has TRBV6-1 and TRBJ1-1; the match to TRBD1 covers 8 bases. V gave up 6 bases and J gave up 9 bases; unmatched junction bases: 6. Germline CDR1 is MNHNS and CDR2 is SASEGT. This CDR3 has 12 residues. CDR3 sequence (DNA): TGTGCCAGCAGCGCACAGGGGGTGAAAGCTTTCTTT. This encodes CASSAQGVKAFF.

V is TRBV18 and J is TRBJ2-7, with D perhaps TRBD1 (6 bases). Between the trimmed V and J ends, which lost 2 bases and 4 bases, there was a span of 15 bases. Germline V gene lookup returns CDR1 KGHSH and CDR2 LQKENI. The CDR3 spans 15 residues. In DNA form, the CDR3 reads TGTGCCAGCTCACCAGTGGGGGCATCGAATTACGAGCAGTACTTC. Encoded protein: CASSPVGASNYEQYF.